This T cell receptor beta chain came from a study of Graves' ophthalmopathy and Graves' hyperthyroidism. As for the study in general: Stable hyperthyroidism meant no ophthalmopathy within 18 months of follow-up.

General study points: Most expanded clonotypes from thyroid (those above 0.001 frequency) were also found in blood.

This clonotype was observed at least ten times. Its specificity is unknown. Other autoimmune disease, uncontrolled infection, pregnancy and lactation led to exclusion. It was on clinical symptoms, serum thyroxine, TRAb, thyroid ultrasound and orbital computed tomography that diagnosis relied. Using RNA transcripts, the TCR beta CDR3 regions were amplified. HTBI primers primed a first-round RT-PCR, and a second-round multiplex PCR followed. TCRdb analysed the multiplex PCR reads with MiXCR anew, one entry per CDR3 protein. Among around 1,200,000 distinct CDR3 sequences listed, roughly two fifths were seen once. Trimming cost V 3 bases and J 2 bases; bases outside gene matches: 5. The CDR3 is 17 amino acids. Germline-derived CDR1 and CDR2 are KGHDR and SFDVKD.

The receptor's source is an adult man with Graves' hyperthyroidism. The chain uses TRBV24-1 and TRBJ2-6; 8 nucleotides match TRBD1. The sequenced material came from peripheral blood or thyroid tissue (not recorded which). CDR3 nucleotide sequence: TGTGCCACCAGTGATCCGCTGACAGGGGCTGGGGCCAACGTCCTGACTTTC. Translating it yields CATSDPLTGAGANVLTF.